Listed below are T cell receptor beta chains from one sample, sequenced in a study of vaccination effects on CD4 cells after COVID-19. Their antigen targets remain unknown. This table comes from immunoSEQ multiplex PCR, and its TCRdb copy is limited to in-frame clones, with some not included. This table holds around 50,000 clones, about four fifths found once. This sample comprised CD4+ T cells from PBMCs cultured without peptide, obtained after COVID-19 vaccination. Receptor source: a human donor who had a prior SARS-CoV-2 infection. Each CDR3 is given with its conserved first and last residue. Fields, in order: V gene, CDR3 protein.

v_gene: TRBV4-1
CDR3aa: CASSPRGGAGSNQPQHF

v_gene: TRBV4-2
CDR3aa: CASSQGPGDSGNTIYF

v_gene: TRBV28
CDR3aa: CASSLQIGELFF

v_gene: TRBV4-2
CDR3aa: CASSPLISREQYF

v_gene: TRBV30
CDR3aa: CAWSSVGTSDAGELFF

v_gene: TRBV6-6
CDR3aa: CASSYSWATYNSPLHF

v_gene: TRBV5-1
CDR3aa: CASSAGQQETQYF

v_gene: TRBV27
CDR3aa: CASSTRTGGNIQYF

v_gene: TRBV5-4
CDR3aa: CASSLVPSRVDIQYF

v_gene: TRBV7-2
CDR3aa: CASSPSAGASYNEQFF

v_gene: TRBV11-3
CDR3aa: CASSFPSTRLGHNEQFF

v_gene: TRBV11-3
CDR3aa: CASSLGMSSTDTQYF

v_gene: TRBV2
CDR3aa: CASRTGSGGTEAFF

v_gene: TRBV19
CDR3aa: CASSIDLRDHTSSETQYF

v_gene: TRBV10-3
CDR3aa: CAISEDRLTGELFF

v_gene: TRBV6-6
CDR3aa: CASMGPNYNEQFF

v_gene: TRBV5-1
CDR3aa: CASSWGLAGAFNEQFF

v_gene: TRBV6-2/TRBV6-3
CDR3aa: CASSRGRSAGNTIYF

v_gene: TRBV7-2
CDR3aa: CASSLSSGSPAEQFF

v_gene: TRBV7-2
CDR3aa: CASSRDRGEYYGYTF

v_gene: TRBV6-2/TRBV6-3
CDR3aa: CASSPRSGETQYF

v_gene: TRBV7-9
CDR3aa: CASSSQFDNQPQHF

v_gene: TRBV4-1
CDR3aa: CASRFGQGGGEKLFF

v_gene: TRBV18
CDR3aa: CASSPPIVTGELFF

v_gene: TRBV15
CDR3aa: CATSRELAGGYNEQFF

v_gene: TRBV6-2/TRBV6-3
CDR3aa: CASSYGQNTDTQYF

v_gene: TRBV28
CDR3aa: CASSPPGDRGYGYTF

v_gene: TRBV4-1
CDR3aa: CASSQGLPGLAAYYEQYF

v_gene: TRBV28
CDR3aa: CASSLIVGPTSGNTIYF

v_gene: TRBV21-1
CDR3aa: CASSRQTNHQPQHF

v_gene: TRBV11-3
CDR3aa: CASSSSGTGYGYTF

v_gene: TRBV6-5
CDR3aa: CASRRKGGTDTQYF

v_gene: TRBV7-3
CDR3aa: CASSLMPGTYEQYF